Listed below are T cell receptor beta chains from one sample, sequenced in a study of Tregs in tolerant kidney transplant recipients. Only in-frame clones appear in the TCRdb table, and some are missing; sequencing was by immunoSEQ multiplex PCR. The table has about 56,000 clones, 80% to 90% seen once. Sequencing was done on a sample of CD4+ T cells from blood. These receptors all stem from a human donor in good health. Both conserved end residues are part of each CDR3. Each record gives: J gene, CDR3 length, clone size, D gene, V gene, CDR3 DNA, CDR3 protein. A D gene is named only where the DNA matches it firmly. A clone size is listed for some rows: how often the clone was seen (once, few, many), or a class if it is expanded.

j_call: TRBJ2-3
cdr3_length: 17
clone_size: -
d_call: TRBD2
v_call: TRBV4-3
cdr3_nt: TGCGCCAGCAGCCAAGATCTCTCCGCGGGAGGCCCGTCCCCGCAGTATTTT
cdr3_aa: CASSQDLSAGGPSPQYF

j_call: TRBJ1-6
cdr3_length: 15
clone_size: -
d_call: -
v_call: TRBV14
cdr3_nt: TGTGCCAGCAGTCGCGGGACGGTCGTATTTTCACCCCTCCACTTT
cdr3_aa: CASSRGTVVFSPLHF

j_call: TRBJ1-5
cdr3_length: 14
clone_size: -
d_call: -
v_call: TRBV6-4
cdr3_nt: TGTGCCAGCAGTGAGCAACAGGGCAATCAGCCCCAGCATTTT
cdr3_aa: CASSEQQGNQPQHF

j_call: TRBJ2-7
cdr3_length: 15
clone_size: -
d_call: TRBD1
v_call: TRBV19
cdr3_nt: TGTGCCAGTAGCCCAGTGGGACAGGGGATGTACGAGCAGTACTTC
cdr3_aa: CASSPVGQGMYEQYF

j_call: TRBJ2-5
cdr3_length: 15
clone_size: -
d_call: -
v_call: TRBV5-1
cdr3_nt: TGCGCCAGCAGCTGGAGTGGGGGACCTCGGGAGACCCAGTACTTC
cdr3_aa: CASSWSGGPRETQYF

j_call: TRBJ1-6
cdr3_length: 20
clone_size: -
d_call: TRBD1
v_call: TRBV4-1
cdr3_nt: TGCGCCAGCAGCCAAGACCGGTTTACAGGGGCTAGCTCCTATAATTCACCCCTCCACTTT
cdr3_aa: CASSQDRFTGASSYNSPLHF

j_call: TRBJ2-5
cdr3_length: 15
clone_size: -
d_call: -
v_call: TRBV9
cdr3_nt: TGTGCCAGCAGCGTAGGAGCGGACAGCCAAGAGACCCAGTACTTC
cdr3_aa: CASSVGADSQETQYF

j_call: TRBJ2-2
cdr3_length: 15
clone_size: -
d_call: -
v_call: TRBV7-6
cdr3_nt: TGTGCCAGCAGCCATTCTAGGGCCTCCACCGGGGAGCTGTTTTTT
cdr3_aa: CASSHSRASTGELFF

j_call: TRBJ1-2
cdr3_length: 15
clone_size: -
d_call: -
v_call: TRBV5-8
cdr3_nt: TGTGCCAGCAGCTTGGGGCCAGGGCGAAACTATGGCTACACCTTC
cdr3_aa: CASSLGPGRNYGYTF

j_call: TRBJ2-2
cdr3_length: 13
clone_size: -
d_call: -
v_call: TRBV19
cdr3_nt: TGTGCCAGTAGTCGCCGGAACACCGGGGAGCTGTTTTTT
cdr3_aa: CASSRRNTGELFF

j_call: TRBJ1-1
cdr3_length: 12
clone_size: -
d_call: TRBD1
v_call: TRBV30
cdr3_nt: TGTGCCTGGAGGGGACAGGGGGCTCGAGCTTTCTTT
cdr3_aa: CAWRGQGARAFF

j_call: TRBJ1-4
cdr3_length: 14
clone_size: once
d_call: -
v_call: TRBV6-5
cdr3_nt: TGTGCCAGCTCTAGGGTTATGGGTAATGAAAAACTGTTTTTT
cdr3_aa: CASSRVMGNEKLFF

j_call: TRBJ2-7
cdr3_length: 15
clone_size: -
d_call: TRBD2
v_call: TRBV10-3
cdr3_nt: TGTGCCATCCGAGATAGCGGGGGCCTCTCCTACGAGCAGTACTTC
cdr3_aa: CAIRDSGGLSYEQYF

j_call: TRBJ2-4
cdr3_length: 14
clone_size: -
d_call: TRBD1
v_call: TRBV6-6
cdr3_nt: TGTGCCAGCAGAGGCGGGACAGGGGGGAACATTCAGTACTTC
cdr3_aa: CASRGGTGGNIQYF

j_call: TRBJ1-6
cdr3_length: 14
clone_size: few
d_call: -
v_call: TRBV5-1
cdr3_nt: TGCGCCAGCAGCTTGTCCGGGAGTGGTTCACCCCTCCACTTT
cdr3_aa: CASSLSGSGSPLHF

j_call: TRBJ1-2
cdr3_length: 15
clone_size: -
d_call: -
v_call: TRBV6-4
cdr3_nt: TGTGCCAGCAGTGACGAGGGGGGGCCTAACTATGGCTACACCTTC
cdr3_aa: CASSDEGGPNYGYTF

j_call: TRBJ2-2
cdr3_length: 13
clone_size: once
d_call: -
v_call: TRBV6-6
cdr3_nt: TGTGCCAGCAGTCCCCCTAACACCGGGGAGCTGTTTTTT
cdr3_aa: CASSPPNTGELFF